This T cell receptor beta chain stems from a study of post-analysis software for immune sequencing data. General observations from the study: Samples made in the same batch grouped tightly together by F measure. In patients, TRBV5-6, TRBV5-1 and TRBV20-1 belonged to five TRBV segments found more frequently than in controls.

In the case of this clonotype: The antigen remains undetermined.

Trimming cost V 5 bases and J 6 bases; bases outside gene matches: 8. There are 15 residues in the CDR3. Germline V lookup: CDR1 MNHEY, CDR2 SMNVEV (reference sequence). Presence of unique molecular identifiers characterized the TCR beta cDNA libraries. TCRdb redid the calling of the PCR reads with MiXCR, one entry per CDR3 protein. The sample lists hundreds of thousands of distinct CDR3 sequences; 40% to 55% were seen once. The sample consisted of blood. The chain combines TRBV27 with TRBJ2-4; 9 nucleotides align to TRBD1. This clonotype was sampled from a girl between 5 and 17 years old with multiple sclerosis. The CDR3 DNA reads as TGTGCCAGCAGTGTACAGGGGGCGCGGGGAAACATTCAGTACTTC. Amino acid sequence: CASSVQGARGNIQYF.